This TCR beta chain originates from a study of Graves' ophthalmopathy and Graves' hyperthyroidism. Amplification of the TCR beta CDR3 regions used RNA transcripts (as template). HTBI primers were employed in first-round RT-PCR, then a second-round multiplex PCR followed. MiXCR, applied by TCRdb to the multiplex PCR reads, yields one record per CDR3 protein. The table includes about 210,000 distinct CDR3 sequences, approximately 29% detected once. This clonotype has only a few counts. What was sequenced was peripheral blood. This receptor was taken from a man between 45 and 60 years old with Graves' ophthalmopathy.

This CDR3 is CSVGQLSRETQYF. CDR3 nucleotides: TGCAGCGTTGGGCAGCTCTCGAGGGAGACCCAGTACTTC. The chain recombines TRBV29-1 with TRBJ2-5; D gene uncertain. This CDR3 contains 13 residues. Per the germline V gene, CDR1 is SQVTM and CDR2 is ANQGSEA. Trimming cost V 4 bases and J 5 bases, with 14 bases left between them.